The 21 T cell receptor beta chains reported below all come from one sample, sequenced in a study of blood T cell repertoires in COVID-19. Data came from immunoSEQ multiplex PCR; TCRdb stores just in-frame clones and leaves some out. The repertoire consists of 150,000 to 200,000 clones, with nearly 90% occurring once and the leading ten covering approximately 2.1%. The material sequenced was peripheral blood. These receptors all stem from a man between 18 and 29 years old who had recovered from COVID-19.

This clone was counted a few times. V usage is TRBV6-2 or TRBV6-3 and J usage is TRBJ1-1; 7 bases match TRBD1. From germline, CDR1 is MNHEY and CDR2 SVGEGT. Trimming cost V 3 bases and J 11 bases; bases outside gene matches: 15. This CDR3 region has 15 residues. In DNA, the CDR3 is TGTGCCAGCAGTTATTCCCGGGACAGCGCAAGGGGGGCTTTCTTT. Amino acid sequence: CASSYSRDSARGAFF.

This clone came up once. The genes are TRBV14 and TRBJ2-5; 10 bases fit TRBD2. The CDR3 sequence is 16 residues long. Germline V lookup: CDR1 SGHDN, CDR2 FVKESK. J gave up 5 bases and V 4 bases, and 10 bases lay outside the gene matches. Here the CDR3 reads CASSLLSGRAQETQYF. The CDR3 DNA reads as TGTGCCAGCAGCCTTCTGAGCGGGAGGGCACAGGAGACCCAGTACTTC.

V usage is TRBV5-4 and J usage is TRBJ1-1; TRBD1 might be the D (5 bases). There are 13 residues in the CDR3. Germline loops: CDR1 SGHNT, CDR2 YYREEE (reference sequence). V lost 0 bases and J 8 bases, leaving 11 bases between the germline ends. The CDR3 DNA reads TGTGCCAGCAGCTTGGATGGACACCAAGAAGCTTTCTTT. It specifies CASSLDGHQEAFF.

The chain uses TRBV18 and TRBJ2-7, with 13 bases matching TRBD2. The germline CDR1 and CDR2 sequences are KGHSH and LQKENI. CDR3 length: 16 residues. V lost 1 base to trimming and J lost 3 bases; unmatched junction nucleotides: 3. In nucleotides, the CDR3 is TGTGCCAGCTCACCACGGACTAGCGGGGGAAACTACGAGCAGTACTTC. Translation: CASSPRTSGGNYEQYF.

The rearrangement joins TRBV5-1 to TRBJ1-2, with TRBD1 matching over 7 bases. Germline V CDR1 and CDR2: SGHRS, YFSETQ. Germline trimming cut 4 bases from V and 2 bases from J; bases unmatched to any gene: 2. CDR3 size: 13 residues. CDR3 in DNA: TGCGCCAGCAGCCAGACAGGGAACTATGGCTACACCTTC. Its translation: CASSQTGNYGYTF.

This sequence joins TRBV2 and TRBJ2-7, with 10 bases fitting TRBD2. The CDR3 loop spans 14 amino acids. Germline V gives CDR1 SNHLY, CDR2 FYNNEI. V lost 4 bases to trimming and J lost 4 bases; unmatched junction nucleotides: 4. CDR3 nucleotide sequence: TGTGCCAGCAGTGCCGTTAGCGGGAGGTACGAGCAGTACTTC. The encoded protein is CASSAVSGRYEQYF.

J is TRBJ1-1 and V is TRBV7-8; a weak D match, TRBD1 (6 bases). Trimming took 3 bases from V and 6 from J, leaving 8 bases between them. CDR1 and CDR2 (germline): SGHVS, FQNEAQ. The CDR3 consists of 12 residues. The DNA for the CDR3 is TGTGCCAGCAGCTTCAGGGGCGCTGAAGCTTTCTTT. Translated: CASSFRGAEAFF.

The chain joins TRBV5-6 to TRBJ1-3; D is undetermined. Germline CDR1 and CDR2: SGHDT and YYEEEE. This CDR3 is built from 15 residues. The V end lost 6 bases, the J end lost 3 bases, and 16 bases lay between the germline ends. The CDR3 DNA is TGTGCCAGCACCCATGGAGGGTTAATTGGAAACACCATATATTTT. This sequence encodes CASTHGGLIGNTIYF. Variable domain in full (rest from reference TRBV5-6 and TRBJ1-3): DAGVTQSPTHLIKTRGQQVTLRCSPKSGHDTVSWYQQALGQGPQFIFQYYEEEERQRGNFPDRFSGHQFPNYSSELNVNALLLGDSALYLCASTHGGLIGNTIYFGEGSWLTVV.

The chain links TRBV7-6 to TRBJ1-2; 7 nucleotides align to TRBD1. With V trimmed by 1 base and J by 2 bases, 4 bases remained unmatched. The CDR3 is 15 residues long. Germline V gene data show CDR1 as SGHVS and CDR2 as FNYEAQ. The CDR3 nucleotides read TGTGCCAGCAGCTTAGGACCGACAGGGAACTATGGCTACACCTTC. Protein product: CASSLGPTGNYGYTF.

The V call is TRBV6-5, the J call TRBJ2-2; a weak D match, TRBD2 (6 bases). The V and J ends lost 11 bases and 4 bases respectively, with 20 bases between them. Per germline, CDR1 MNHEY and CDR2 SVGAGI. CDR3 size: 15 residues. The DNA for the CDR3 is TGTGCCGGGAGGTTGGACACCGATTTCACCGGGGAGCTGTTTTTT. Translating gives CAGRLDTDFTGELFF.

This clone appeared a single time. The chain is built from TRBV5-6 and TRBJ1-4; D is uncertain. This CDR3 has 16 residues. Looked up from germline, CDR1 is SGHDT and CDR2 is YYEEEE. The V end lost 0 bases, the J end lost 5 bases, and 14 bases lay between the germline ends. CDR3 region: CASSLGMGEANEKLFF. Written as DNA, the CDR3 is TGTGCCAGCAGCTTGGGAATGGGTGAGGCGAATGAAAAACTGTTTTTT.

The V call is TRBV30, the J call TRBJ2-7, with D unclear. This CDR3 spans 14 amino acids. Trimming took off 4 bases at V and 4 bases at J, with 17 bases between the two ends. Per the germline V gene, CDR1 is GTSNPN and CDR2 is SVGIG (reference sequence). The CDR3 loop is CAWTTSADGYEQYF. The DNA of the CDR3 is TGTGCCTGGACCACTTCCGCTGATGGTTACGAGCAGTACTTC.

The V call is TRBV5-1, the J call TRBJ2-3; D unclear. This CDR3 is built from 11 residues. Trimming took off 4 bases at V and 3 bases at J, with 3 bases between the two ends. CDR1 and CDR2 (germline): SGHRS, YFSETQ. The CDR3 region has the DNA TGCGCCAGCAGCCTGACAGATACGCAGTATTTT. This codes for CASSLTDTQYF.

The rearrangement links TRBV4-2 to TRBJ1-4; perhaps TRBD1 as D (6 bases). This CDR3 is 16 amino acids long. V gave up 3 bases and J gave up 6 bases, with 17 bases separating them. The V gene's germline CDR1 is LGHNA and CDR2 YNFKEQ. CDR3 sequence (DNA): TGTGCCAGCAGCCATGTATCAGGGGCAGGGGATGAAAAACTGTTTTTT. This encodes CASSHVSGAGDEKLFF.

The gene calls are TRBV12-3 or TRBV12-4 and TRBJ2-7; D ambiguous. CDR3 length: 12 amino acids. Trimming left V 5 bases short and J 3 bases short, with 8 bases between. The CDR3 DNA follows: TGTGCCAGCAGTCCCAACAGCTACGAGCAGTACTTC. Its translation is CASSPNSYEQYF.

The V gene is TRBV10-3, the J gene TRBJ1-2; weak D call: TRBD1 (6 bases). The germline V and J ends were trimmed by 6 bases and 4 bases, with 9 bases remaining between them. The CDR3 consists of 12 residues. Germline V gives CDR1 ENHRY, CDR2 SYGVKD. The CDR3 DNA is TGTGCCATCAGAGAGGACAGCTATGGCTACACCTTC. Translating gives CAIREDSYGYTF.

The chain combines TRBV3-1 (or the pseudogene TRBV3-2) with TRBJ1-1, with no clear D. V was cut by 4 bases and J by 1 base, with 13 bases left in between. CDR3 length: 15 residues. Germline CDR1 and CDR2: LGHDT and YNNKEL (reference sequence). The CDR3 region has the DNA TGTGCCAGCAGCCCATCAAGCGTGGGGAACACTGAAGCTTTCTTT. This translates into CASSPSSVGNTEAFF.

The CDR3 here is CASSPDTFEAFF. CDR3 DNA: TGTGCCAGCTCACCTGACACGTTCGAAGCTTTCTTT. This chain links TRBV18 with TRBJ1-1; no clear D gene. The CDR3 covers 12 residues. Trimming stripped 3 bases from V and 8 bases from J, with 10 bases between. Germline values: CDR1 KGHSH, CDR2 LQKENI.

This clone was picked up one time. The V call is TRBV5-6, the J call TRBJ2-7; a weak D match, TRBD1 (5 bases). Trimming took off 3 bases at V and 5 bases at J, with 15 bases between the two ends. CDR1 SGHDT and CDR2 YYEEEE come from the germline V gene. This CDR3 region has 14 residues. DNA of the CDR3: TGTGCCAGCAGCTATATAGGGGTCCAGGACGAGCAGTACTTC. As protein: CASSYIGVQDEQYF.

The sample holds one count of this clone. This chain joins TRBV27 and TRBJ1-6; no reliable D call. The CDR3 extends over 15 amino acids. Deletions cut 2 bases from V and 6 bases from J, with 11 bases between. Germline V gene sequence: CDR1 MNHEY, CDR2 SMNVEV (reference sequence). CDR3 region: CASSLIPGGNSPLHF. The CDR3 nucleotides read TGTGCCAGCAGTTTAATTCCAGGAGGTAATTCACCCCTCCACTTT.

This chain connects TRBV7-2 to TRBJ2-5, with TRBD2 matching 14 bases. The CDR3 sequence is 16 residues long. In germline, CDR1 is SGHTA, CDR2 FQGNSA. With 5 bases clipped from V and 5 bases from J, the junction kept 7 bases outside the gene matches. Here the CDR3 reads CASSPGLAGGPETQYF. CDR3 DNA: TGTGCCAGCAGCCCAGGACTAGCGGGAGGTCCCGAGACCCAGTACTTC.